This T cell receptor beta chain was captured in a study of low-dose radiotherapy and immunotherapy resistance in tumors. Overall study context: The 200 mg/m2 dose of intravenous cyclophosphamide was given every two weeks, one day before radiation and immunotherapy.

The germline V gene has CDR1 MDHEN and CDR2 SYDVKM. The CDR3 runs to 11 residues. The time point is: before trial treatment. Nivolumab, ipilimumab, aspirin, low-dose cyclophosphamide and low-dose radiotherapy were given to donors. With TRAV- and TRBV-specific primers, first-strand cDNA was made, covering the alpha and beta chains. TCRs were put through 20 to 25 PCR cycles of amplification with Phusion. A constant-region primer and the V-primer adapter served as the primer pair. One entry per CDR3 protein, called by TCRdb with MiXCR from the reads. The sample carries around 65,000 distinct CDR3 sequences, approximately 25% recorded once.

The sequences come from PBMCs, collected before treatment. This rearrangement joins TRBV28 to TRBJ2-7, with unresolved D. The TCR was taken from a male donor with rectosigmoid adenocarcinoma. The CDR3 protein is CGVGFSYEQYF. Written as DNA, the CDR3 is TGTGGAGTCGGGTTCTCCTACGAGCAGTACTTC.